The source of this T cell receptor beta chain is a study of OX40 agonist ivuxolimab in advanced cancers. The repertoire was sequenced with immunoSEQ multiplex PCR; TCRdb's copy has only in-frame clones and lacks some. The sample contains around 65,000 clones, 70% to 90% of which appear only once. V lost 6 bases and J lost 5, with 11 bases in between. The CDR3 extends over 13 amino acids. The V gene's germline CDR1 is ENHRY and CDR2 SYGVKD. This TCR came from an adult with an advanced solid tumor such as melanoma, head and neck, liver or kidney cancer. This sample comprised CD4+ or CD8+ T cells sorted from blood, obtained in a trial of the OX40 agonist ivuxolimab. V is TRBV10-3 and J is TRBJ2-1; D gene uncertain. The CDR3 loop reads CAIRKATDNEQFF. The CDR3 bases are TGTGCCATCAGGAAGGCGACCGACAATGAGCAGTTCTTC.